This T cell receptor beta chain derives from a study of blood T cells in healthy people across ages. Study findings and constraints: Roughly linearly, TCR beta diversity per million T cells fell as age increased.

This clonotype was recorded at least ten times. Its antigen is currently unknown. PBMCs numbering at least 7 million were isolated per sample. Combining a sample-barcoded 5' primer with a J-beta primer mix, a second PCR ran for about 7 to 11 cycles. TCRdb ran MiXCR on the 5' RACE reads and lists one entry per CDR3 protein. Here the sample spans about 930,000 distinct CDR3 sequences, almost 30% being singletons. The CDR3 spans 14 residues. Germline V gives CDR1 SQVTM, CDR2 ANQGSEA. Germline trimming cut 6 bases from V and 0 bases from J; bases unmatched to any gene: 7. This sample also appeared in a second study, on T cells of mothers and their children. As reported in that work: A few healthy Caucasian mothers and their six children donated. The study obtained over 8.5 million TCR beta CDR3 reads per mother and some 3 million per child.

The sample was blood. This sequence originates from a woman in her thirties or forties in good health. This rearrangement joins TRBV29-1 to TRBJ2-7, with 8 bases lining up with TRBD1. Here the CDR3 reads CSVSVGQGSYEQYF. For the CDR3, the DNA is TGCAGCGTCTCCGTAGGACAGGGCTCCTACGAGCAGTACTTC.